This TCR beta chain was sequenced during a study of radiation and T cells in renal cell carcinoma. For the study at large: Nephrectomy followed 15 Gy stereotactic body radiation by 4 weeks.

TCRdb's copy holds only in-frame clones and misses some; the assay was immunoSEQ multiplex PCR. The repertoire holds tens of thousands of clones, with roughly four fifths as singletons. The table lists this clone with a count of one. A read error may produce the germline difference seen at one junction end. Other DNA sequences in the sample encode the same CDR3. As for time point: blood 2 weeks post-SBRT. This sample's treatment: 15 Gy SBRT to primary tumor, nephrectomy 4 weeks later. After SBRT, blood was collected at 2 and 4 weeks, plus baseline. CDR3 size: 14 residues. Germline CDR1 reads PRHDT; CDR2 reads FYEKMQ (reference sequence).

The specimen comprised blood, sampled from a patient whose treatment included radiotherapy and nephrectomy. This clonotype was obtained from a man between 60 and 75 years old with renal cell carcinoma. The chain joins TRBV13 to TRBJ2-2; 7 positions match TRBD2. DNA of the CDR3: TGTGCCAGCAGCTTAGGGGGACTATCCGGGGAGTTGTTTTTT. It translates to CASSLGGLSGELFF.